Below are 21 T cell receptor beta chains sequenced from a single sample in a study of blood T cell repertoires in COVID-19. The assay was immunoSEQ multiplex PCR, and TCRdb's table has in-frame clones only and misses some. The sample lists about 280,000 clones, 88% occurring once. The sequencing input was peripheral blood. The receptors derive from a young man with active or convalescent COVID-19.

The chain couples TRBV6-5 to TRBJ1-3; no clear D gene. The length of the CDR3 is 15 residues. V dropped 2 bases and J dropped 0 bases, with 8 bases sitting between them. Germline V lookup: CDR1 MNHEY, CDR2 SVGAGI. CDR3 residues: CASSYGEASGNTIYF. In DNA, the CDR3 is TGTGCCAGCAGTTACGGGGAGGCCTCTGGAAACACCATATATTTT.

This clone was picked up one time. CDR3 residues: CASSLETGVAEQYF. The CDR3 region has the DNA TGTGCCAGCAGCCTCGAGACAGGGGTAGCCGAGCAGTACTTC. The chain links TRBV4-2 to TRBJ2-7; TRBD1 matches at 8 bases. Germline V gene lookup returns CDR1 LGHNA and CDR2 YNFKEQ. V shed 4 bases and J 6 bases; nucleotides not matched to a gene: 8. There are 14 residues in the CDR3.

This clone is a singleton in its sample. The same CDR3 also results from other DNA sequences found in this sample. The chain couples TRBV7-9 to TRBJ1-5, with 8 nucleotides matching TRBD1. This CDR3 comprises 15 residues. The V segment lost 5 bases and the J segment 3 bases; nucleotides outside the gene matches: 6. The germline V gene encodes CDR1 SEHNR and CDR2 FQNEAQ (reference sequence). The CDR3, as DNA: TGTGCCAGCAGCCTCGGGACAGGCCTCAATCAGCCCCAGCATTTT. Translating gives CASSLGTGLNQPQHF.

Here the CDR3 reads CASSPLGGSDYGYTF. In DNA form, the CDR3 reads TGTGCCAGCAGCCCATTAGGGGGCAGCGACTATGGCTACACCTTC. The chain carries TRBV14 and TRBJ1-2, with 7 bases lining up with TRBD1. The V gene end was trimmed by 4 bases and the J gene end by 3 bases; junction bases not matched to a gene: 8. In germline, CDR1 is SGHDN, CDR2 FVKESK. The CDR3 runs 15 residues.

The chain employs TRBV6-2 or TRBV6-3 and TRBJ2-7; the D gene is possibly TRBD2 (5 bases). CDR3 length: 15 amino acids. Trimming cost V 0 bases and J 4 bases, with 13 bases left between them. Germline V CDR1 and CDR2: MNHEY, SVGEGT. The CDR3 region has the DNA TGTGCCAGCAGTTACTCGCCCGGGGAAGGATACGAGCAGTACTTC. Its translation: CASSYSPGEGYEQYF.

This clone was counted only a few times. The V gene is TRBV19, the J gene TRBJ1-5, with 10 nucleotides matching TRBD1. The CDR3 loop spans 14 amino acids. Germline V gene data show CDR1 as LNHDA and CDR2 as SQIVND (reference sequence). V lost 6 bases to trimming and J lost 6 bases; unmatched junction nucleotides: 5. The CDR3 spells CASRKGQGIQPQHF. In DNA, the CDR3 is TGTGCCAGTAGGAAGGGACAGGGGATTCAGCCCCAGCATTTT.

The chain has TRBV23-1 and TRBJ2-5; D may be TRBD1 (6 bases). TRBV23-1 is noted as an ORF with a role that remains uncertain. The CDR3 is 14 amino acids. Trimming stripped 4 bases from V and 4 bases from J, with 13 bases between. CDR3 nucleotide sequence: TGCGCCAGCAGTCTACAGGGACCCTCAGAGACCCAGTACTTC. Its translation is CASSLQGPSETQYF.

The rearrangement uses TRBV6-5 and TRBJ2-3; D unclear. CDR1 and CDR2 from the germline V gene are MNHEY and SVGAGI. V dropped 7 bases and J dropped 4 bases, with 12 bases sitting between them. The CDR3 loop spans 13 amino acids. CDR3 amino acids: CASNSFGPDTQYF. The CDR3 DNA follows: TGTGCCAGCAATAGTTTTGGGCCAGATACGCAGTATTTT.

The genes are TRBV5-6 and TRBJ1-6; perhaps TRBD1 as D (6 bases). V lost 4 bases to trimming and J lost 2 bases, with 10 bases between them. CDR1 is SGHDT and CDR2 is YYEEEE in the germline V gene. The CDR3 extends over 15 amino acids. The chain's CDR3 is CASSLDRPYNSPLHF. CDR3 coding DNA: TGTGCCAGCAGCCTGGACAGACCCTATAATTCACCCCTCCACTTT.

V is TRBV3-1 (or the pseudogene TRBV3-2) and J is TRBJ2-2; 9 bases fit TRBD2. The CDR3 extends over 18 amino acids. The J segment lost 0 bases and the V segment lost 5 bases, leaving 10 bases of the junction unmatched. Per germline, CDR1 LGHDT and CDR2 YNNKEL (reference sequence). CDR3 coding DNA: TGTGCCAGCAGCGCCACCGGGACTAGCCTTCCGAACACCGGGGAGCTGTTTTTT. It translates to CASSATGTSLPNTGELFF.

V is TRBV19 and J is TRBJ1-5; D may be TRBD1 (5 bases). The V gene lost 3 bases and the J gene lost 1 base, with 10 bases spanning the gap. The CDR3 has 15 residues. Germline CDR1 is LNHDA and CDR2 is SQIVND (reference sequence). In nucleotides, the CDR3 is TGTGCCAGTAGTATGGTGGAGGGGAGCAATCAGCCCCAGCATTTT. Amino acids: CASSMVEGSNQPQHF.

The chain has TRBV12-3 or TRBV12-4 and TRBJ1-2, with no clear D. The CDR3 is 12 amino acids. Trimming left V 4 bases short and J 10 bases short, with 13 bases between. The CDR3, as DNA: TGTGCCAGCAGTTCTTTTGGCCCAACCTACACCTTC. This translates into CASSSFGPTYTF.

The DNA for the CDR3 is TGTGCCAGCAGCCAATTCGCTGGGACAGGGGTTCAGCCCCAGCATTTT. Encoded protein: CASSQFAGTGVQPQHF. The chain carries TRBV3-1 (or the pseudogene TRBV3-2) and TRBJ1-5; 10 nucleotides agree with TRBD1. Germline CDR1 LGHDT, CDR2 YNNKEL (reference sequence). The ends lost 2 bases at V and 6 bases at J; junction bases unmatched: 7. The CDR3 runs to 16 residues.

This clone was observed a single time. The chain links TRBV6-1 to TRBJ1-3; D not resolved. This CDR3 region has 15 residues. CDR1 is MNHNS and CDR2 is SASEGT in the germline V gene. V lost 1 base to trimming and J lost 0 bases, with 7 bases between them. CDR3 amino acids: CASSEGPYSGNTIYF. The DNA for the CDR3 is TGTGCCAGCAGTGAAGGTCCTTACTCTGGAAACACCATATATTTT.

V usage is TRBV3-1 (or the pseudogene TRBV3-2) and J usage is TRBJ1-6; 7 nucleotides align to TRBD1. V trimming: 0 bases; J trimming: 0 bases; junction bases outside the gene matches: 11. This CDR3 has 20 residues. Germline values: CDR1 LGHDT, CDR2 YNNKEL (reference sequence). This CDR3 is CASSQDYGDRESSYNSPLHF. In nucleotides, the CDR3 is TGTGCCAGCAGCCAAGATTACGGGGACAGAGAAAGCTCCTATAATTCACCCCTCCACTTT.

CDR3 in DNA: TGTGCCAGCAGTTCGCGAGCGGGCAATCAGCCCCAGCATTTT. Its protein product is CASSSRAGNQPQHF. This rearrangement joins TRBV6-2 or TRBV6-3 to TRBJ1-5; D is unresolved. Per the germline V gene, CDR1 is MNHEY and CDR2 is SVGEGT. Trimming pared 4 bases from V and 2 bases from J, leaving 9 bases between. The CDR3 contains 14 residues.

Only one count was recorded for this clone. The gene calls are TRBV5-1 and TRBJ1-2; 8 bases fit TRBD1. Per the germline V gene, CDR1 is SGHRS and CDR2 is YFSETQ. CDR3 size: 15 residues. The J segment lost 8 bases and the V segment lost 3 bases, leaving 12 bases of the junction unmatched. CDR3 in DNA: TGCGCCAGCAGCTCGGCAGGGGACAGGCCTGGCGGCTACACCTTC. It translates to CASSSAGDRPGGYTF.

The chain recombines TRBV6-6 with TRBJ2-5, with 11 bases that match TRBD2. The CDR3 length is 15 residues. Germline CDR1 MNHNY, CDR2 SVGAGI (reference sequence). After removal of 2 bases from V and 5 bases from J, the junction contained 4 bases not matched to a gene. The CDR3 loop reads CASSYKTSGVETQYF. The CDR3 nucleotides read TGTGCCAGCAGTTACAAGACTAGCGGGGTCGAGACCCAGTACTTC.

The rearrangement links TRBV11-2 to TRBJ2-5; TRBD2 matches at 7 bases. The CDR3 sequence is 15 residues long. J lost 2 bases, V lost 1 base, and 4 bases had no gene match. Germline-derived CDR1 and CDR2 are SGHAT and FQNNGV. CDR3 sequence: CASSLGGSGQETQYF. As DNA, the CDR3 is TGTGCCAGCAGCTTAGGTGGTAGCGGGCAAGAGACCCAGTACTTC. The whole variable domain, remainder taken from reference TRBV11-2 and TRBJ2-5, is EAGVAQSPRYKIIEKRQSVAFWCNPISGHATLYWYQQILGQGPKLLIQFQNNGVVDDSQLPKDRFSAERLKGVDSTLKIQPAKLEDSAVYLCASSLGGSGQETQYFGPGTRLLVL.

The rearrangement links TRBV2 to TRBJ1-6; the D is unclear. This CDR3 spans 14 amino acids. V shed 3 bases and J shed 6 bases, with 9 bases lying between them. Germline loops: CDR1 SNHLY, CDR2 FYNNEI. CDR3 nucleotide sequence: TGTGCCAGCAGTGAGAGGGAGCTTAATTCACCCCTCCACTTT. Translation: CASSERELNSPLHF.

The CDR3 region has the DNA TGTGCCAGCAGCCCGAGGACTAGCGGGGAGATCAATGAGCAGTTCTTC. Protein sequence: CASSPRTSGEINEQFF. The chain combines TRBV7-9 with TRBJ2-1; 12 positions agree with TRBD2. The ends lost 5 bases at V and 6 bases at J; junction bases unmatched: 8. CDR1 is SEHNR and CDR2 is FQNEAQ in the germline V gene (reference sequence). The CDR3 loop spans 16 amino acids.